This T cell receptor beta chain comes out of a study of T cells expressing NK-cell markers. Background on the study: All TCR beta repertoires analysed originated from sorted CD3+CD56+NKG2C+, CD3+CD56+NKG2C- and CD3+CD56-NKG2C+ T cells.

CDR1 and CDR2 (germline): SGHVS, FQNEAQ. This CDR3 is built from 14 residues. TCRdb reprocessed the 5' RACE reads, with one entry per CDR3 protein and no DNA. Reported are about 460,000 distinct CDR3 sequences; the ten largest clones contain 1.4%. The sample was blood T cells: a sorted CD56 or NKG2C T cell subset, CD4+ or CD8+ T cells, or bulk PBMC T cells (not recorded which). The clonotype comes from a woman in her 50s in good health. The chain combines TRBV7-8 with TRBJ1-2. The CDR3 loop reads CASSLAGATYGYTF. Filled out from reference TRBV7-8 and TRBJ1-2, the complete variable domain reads GAGVSQSPRYKVAKRGQDVALRCDPISGHVSLFWYQQALGQGPEFLTYFQNEAQLDKSGLPSDRFFAERPEGSVSTLKIQRTQQEDSAVYLCASSLAGATYGYTFGSGTRLTVV.